The 21 T cell receptor beta chains presented below share a single source sample, sequenced in a study of regulatory T cells in long-lasting Graves disease. As for time point: persistent/refractory GD, antithyroid drugs over 5 years with positive TRAb. PBMCs were the source of the RNA used for TCR sequencing. Sequencing libraries for TCR beta were prepared with iRepertoire HTBI primers and Arm-PCR of CDR3 regions. TCRdb used MiXCR to reprocess the multiplex PCR reads, holding one entry per CDR3 protein. In the table there are about 470,000 distinct CDR3 sequences, around 20% of which are singletons. This material consisted of peripheral blood mononuclear cells (PBMCs), taken when the disease was refractory, from a patient treated with antithyroid drugs. The source is a female donor with Graves disease.

The chain links TRBV7-2 to TRBJ2-1; 14 bases map to TRBD2. Trimming at V came to 4 bases and at J to 4 bases, leaving 0 bases not matched to a gene. Germline CDR1 is SGHTA and CDR2 is FQGNSA. CDR3 size: 15 residues. DNA of the CDR3: TGTGCCAGCAGCTGGACTAGCGGGAGGTACAATGAGCAGTTCTTC. It specifies CASSWTSGRYNEQFF.

The gene calls are TRBV30 and TRBJ2-7; D tentatively reads TRBD1 or TRBD2 (5 bases each). CDR3 size: 15 residues. Trimming took off 3 bases at V and 0 bases at J, with 15 bases between the two ends. Germline assignment: CDR1 GTSNPN and CDR2 SVGIG (reference sequence). The CDR3 DNA reads TGTGCCTGGAGAGTCGGGACGGCCTTCTCCTACGAGCAGTACTTC. This codes for CAWRVGTAFSYEQYF.

The chain carries TRBV4-1 and TRBJ2-7; D perhaps matches TRBD2 (6 bases). V dropped 7 bases and J dropped 6 bases, with 16 bases sitting between them. CDR3 length: 13 residues. Germline V lookup: CDR1 MGHRA, CDR2 YSYEKL. The CDR3 bases are TGCGCCAGCACCCACATTACCGGGGGCGAGCAGTACTTC. It is translated as CASTHITGGEQYF.

This clonotype was seen a handful of times. The chain recombines TRBV5-1 with TRBJ2-7, with 9 positions matching TRBD2. J lost 4 bases, V lost 4 bases, and 3 bases had no gene match. CDR3 length equals 13 residues. Per the germline V gene, CDR1 is SGHRS and CDR2 is YFSETQ. CDR3 in DNA: TGCGCCAGCAGCGCGGGACTAGCATACGAGCAGTACTTC. Protein: CASSAGLAYEQYF.

This clonotype was counted ten times or more. V usage is TRBV11-2 and J usage is TRBJ2-7; D assignment may be TRBD1 or TRBD2 (5 bases each). V was cut by 6 bases and J by 4 bases, with 16 bases left in between. Germline-derived CDR1 and CDR2 are SGHAT and FQNNGV. CDR3 length: 14 residues. CDR3 sequence reads: CASSNPGPIYEQYF. In nucleotides, the CDR3 is TGTGCCAGCAGTAATCCGGGACCGATTTACGAGCAGTACTTC.

The J gene is TRBJ1-5, the V gene TRBV5-6; a weak D match, TRBD1 (5 bases). Germline CDR1 reads SGHDT; CDR2 reads YYEEEE. This CDR3 region has 15 residues. The germline V and J ends were trimmed by 2 bases and 0 bases, with 9 bases remaining between them. CDR3 protein: CASSFRGHSNQPQHF. Written as DNA, the CDR3 is TGTGCCAGCAGCTTTAGGGGCCATAGCAATCAGCCCCAGCATTTT. The whole variable domain, remainder taken from reference TRBV5-6 and TRBJ1-5, is DAGVTQSPTHLIKTRGQQVTLRCSPKSGHDTVSWYQQALGQGPQFIFQYYEEEERQRGNFPDRFSGHQFPNYSSELNVNALLLGDSALYLCASSFRGHSNQPQHFGDGTRLSIL.

Ten or more counts support this clonotype. This chain connects TRBV11-1 to TRBJ2-5; tentative D call: TRBD1 (6 bases). Deletions cut 3 bases from V and 6 bases from J, with 17 bases between. CDR1 is SGHAT, CDR2 FQDESV, per germline (reference sequence). CDR3 length equals 15 residues. CDR3 sequence reads: CASSFTRPTGKTQYF. For the CDR3, the DNA is TGTGCCAGCAGCTTTACCCGACCCACAGGGAAGACCCAGTACTTC.

Ten or more counts support this clonotype. The chain employs TRBV27 and TRBJ1-2, with D possibly TRBD1 on 6 matching bases. This CDR3 is 14 amino acids long. Trimming removed 2 bases at V and 4 bases at J, with 11 bases between. The germline CDR1 and CDR2 sequences are MNHEY and SMNVEV (reference sequence). CDR3 region: CASSLRRGGYGYTF. Written as DNA, the CDR3 is TGTGCCAGCAGTTTAAGAAGGGGGGGCTATGGCTACACCTTC.

This chain uses TRBV29-1 with TRBJ2-3, with 12 nucleotides matching TRBD2. Trimming at V came to 5 bases and at J to 2 bases, leaving 5 bases not matched to a gene. The CDR3 length is 15 residues. CDR1 and CDR2 (germline): SQVTM, ANQGSEA. The CDR3 region is CSVRTSGEITDTQYF. In DNA form, the CDR3 reads TGCAGCGTTAGGACTAGCGGGGAGATCACAGATACGCAGTATTTT.

This clonotype was counted only a few times. The genes are TRBV6-5 and TRBJ1-4; D is possibly TRBD1 (6 bases). This CDR3 is built from 17 residues. Germline V CDR1 and CDR2: MNHEY, SVGAGI. V was cut by 2 bases and J by 1 base, with 14 bases left in between. CDR3 nucleotides: TGTGCCAGCAGTTACCAGCCCGGGGGGCTAACTAATGAAAAACTGTTTTTT. Translation gives CASSYQPGGLTNEKLFF.

This clonotype was observed a handful of times. This chain links TRBV7-2 with TRBJ2-4; 7 bases agree with TRBD1. CDR3 length: 15 residues. Trimming at V came to 1 base and at J to 6 bases, leaving 6 bases not matched to a gene. CDR1 SGHTA and CDR2 FQGNSA come from the germline V gene. The CDR3 DNA reads as TGTGCCAGCAGCTTAGATACAGGGGTGGGAAACATTCAGTACTTC. This sequence encodes CASSLDTGVGNIQYF.

This clonotype has at least ten counts. The CDR3 DNA follows: TGTGCCAGCAGCATCCGGGACAGGGGATATCAGCCCCAGCATTTT. This translates into CASSIRDRGYQPQHF. V is TRBV28 and J is TRBJ1-5, with 10 nucleotides matching TRBD1. The germline CDR1 and CDR2 sequences are MDHEN and SYDVKM. The CDR3 is made up of 15 amino acids. J was trimmed by 5 bases and V by 6 bases; bases with no gene match: 7.

This clonotype occurred a few times. The V call is TRBV5-1, the J call TRBJ1-1, with TRBD1 identical over 9 bases. CDR3 length equals 15 residues. V lost 4 bases and J lost 3; bases outside the gene matches: 7. The V gene's germline CDR1 is SGHRS and CDR2 YFSETQ. Written as DNA, the CDR3 is TGCGCCAGCAGCCTCAACAGGGGGCCTTACACTGAAGCTTTCTTT. Encoded protein: CASSLNRGPYTEAFF.

The chain uses TRBV4-3 and TRBJ1-2; the D gene is possibly TRBD1 (6 bases). Between the trimmed V and J ends, which lost 0 bases and 6 bases, there was a span of 17 bases. Germline CDR1 LGHNA, CDR2 YSLEER. This CDR3 spans 16 amino acids. CDR3 sequence: CASSQDLTGMRNGYTF. CDR3 in DNA: TGCGCCAGCAGCCAAGATTTAACAGGGATGCGTAATGGCTACACCTTC.

This clonotype came up a few times. With a much larger clone just one base away, this may be a read error. The rearrangement links TRBV27 to TRBJ2-7; no clear D. This CDR3 has 13 amino acids. Between the trimmed V and J ends, which lost 4 bases and 6 bases, there was a span of 13 bases. Germline CDR1 is MNHEY and CDR2 is SMNVEV (reference sequence). The CDR3 sequence: CASSSGPPFEQYF. The DNA for the CDR3 is TGTGCCAGCAGTTCCGGACCACCCTTCGAGCAGTACTTC.

This sequence joins TRBV5-6 and TRBJ2-7, with D perhaps TRBD2 (6 bases). CDR3 length: 14 residues. Germline V CDR1 and CDR2: SGHDT, YYEEEE. V was trimmed by 4 bases and J by 3 bases, leaving 14 bases between them. CDR3 sequence: CASSGPLGGYEQYF. The CDR3 nucleotides are TGTGCCAGCAGCGGACCGCTCGGGGGCTACGAGCAGTACTTC.

This clonotype has more than one count but fewer than ten. The V and J genes are TRBV29-1 and TRBJ2-5; D remains ambiguous. Trimming stripped 2 bases from V and 7 bases from J, with 11 bases between. The germline gives CDR1 SQVTM, CDR2 ANQGSEA. CDR3 size: 12 residues. CDR3 region: CSVEWPGGTQYF. The CDR3 DNA is TGCAGCGTTGAATGGCCCGGCGGGACCCAGTACTTC.

This clonotype was found a few times. The genes are TRBV4-3 and TRBJ2-7; possibly TRBD1 for D (5 bases). The CDR3 length is 15 residues. The V gene lost 0 bases and the J gene lost 4 bases, with 13 bases spanning the gap. Looked up from germline, CDR1 is LGHNA and CDR2 is YSLEER. CDR3 nucleotides: TGCGCCAGCAGCCAAGATAGGAGTCCAGGGTACGAGCAGTACTTC. Translation: CASSQDRSPGYEQYF.

This clonotype appeared many times. The V and J genes are TRBV19 and TRBJ1-1; D is undetermined. This CDR3 has 14 residues. The V end lost 5 bases, the J end lost 1 base, and 11 bases lay between the germline ends. Germline V gives CDR1 LNHDA, CDR2 SQIVND (reference sequence). The CDR3 bases are TGTGCCAGTAGTCCAGGACGGGCGAACACTGAAGCTTTCTTT. Its translation is CASSPGRANTEAFF.

The chain uses TRBV20-1 and TRBJ2-1; 8 nucleotides line up with TRBD1. This CDR3 has 16 amino acids. J was trimmed by 1 base and V by 3 bases; bases with no gene match: 8. Germline V gene lookup returns CDR1 DFQATT and CDR2 SNEGSKA (reference sequence). The DNA for the CDR3 is TGCAGTGCTAGGATGGCCGGACAGGGTTCCTACAATGAGCAGTTCTTC. Protein sequence: CSARMAGQGSYNEQFF.

The V call is TRBV6-1, the J call TRBJ1-5, with 8 bases identical to TRBD1. Germline V gives CDR1 MNHNS, CDR2 SASEGT. The CDR3 spans 16 residues. With 6 bases clipped from V and 2 bases from J, the junction kept 9 bases outside the gene matches. The CDR3 region is CASRRQGAGGNQPQHF. The CDR3 nucleotides are TGTGCCAGCAGGCGCCAGGGGGCAGGGGGCAATCAGCCCCAGCATTTT.